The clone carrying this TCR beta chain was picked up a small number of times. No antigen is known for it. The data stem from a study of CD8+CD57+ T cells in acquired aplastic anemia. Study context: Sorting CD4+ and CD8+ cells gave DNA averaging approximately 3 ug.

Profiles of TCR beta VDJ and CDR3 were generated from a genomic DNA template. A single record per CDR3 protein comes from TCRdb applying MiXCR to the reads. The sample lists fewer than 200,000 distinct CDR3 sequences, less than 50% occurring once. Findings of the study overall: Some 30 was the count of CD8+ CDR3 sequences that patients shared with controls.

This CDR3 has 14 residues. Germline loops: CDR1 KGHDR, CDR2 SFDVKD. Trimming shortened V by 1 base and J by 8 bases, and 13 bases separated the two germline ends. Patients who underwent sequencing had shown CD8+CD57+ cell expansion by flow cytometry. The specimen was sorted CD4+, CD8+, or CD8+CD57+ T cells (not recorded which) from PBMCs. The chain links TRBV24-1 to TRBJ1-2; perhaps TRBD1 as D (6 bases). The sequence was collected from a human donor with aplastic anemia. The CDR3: CATSDFTSGEGYTF. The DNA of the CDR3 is TGTGCCACCAGTGATTTTACTTCAGGGGAAGGCTACACCTTC.